These 27 T cell receptor beta chains were all obtained from the same sample, sequenced in a study of identical twins. TCRdb re-derived calls from the 5' RACE reads in MiXCR, one entry per CDR3 protein. The sample holds 210,000 or so distinct CDR3 sequences, around 8.1% seen once. The sample was also reused in another study, on yellow fever vaccine responses in identical twins.

The sequenced sample consisted of memory (CD45RO+) T cells sorted from blood. The receptor set was obtained from a woman between 18 and 29 years old in good health.

This clonotype was counted ten times or more. CDR3 protein: CASSLGDRIEQFF. The CDR3 bases are TGCGCCAGCAGCTTGGGCGACAGGATTGAGCAGTTCTTC. The V and J genes are TRBV5-1 and TRBJ2-1; a weak D match, TRBD1 (6 bases). Germline loops: CDR1 SGHRS, CDR2 YFSETQ. This CDR3 has 13 amino acids. Trimming stripped 0 bases from V and 9 bases from J, with 10 bases between.

This clonotype was observed a few times. The chain links TRBV20-1 to TRBJ1-4; TRBD1 matches at 10 bases. The J segment lost 2 bases and the V segment lost 5 bases, leaving 8 bases of the junction unmatched. Germline V lookup: CDR1 DFQATT, CDR2 SNEGSKA (reference sequence). The CDR3 loop spans 16 amino acids. CDR3 amino acids: CSASRTGGATNEKLFF. CDR3 DNA sequence: TGCAGTGCTTCTAGGACAGGGGGGGCTACTAATGAAAAACTGTTTTTT.

This clonotype was recorded many times. V gene TRBV12-3 or TRBV12-4 combines with J gene TRBJ1-2; TRBD1 is a possible D gene (5 bases). This CDR3 comprises 13 residues. Trimming stripped 3 bases from V and 2 bases from J, with 7 bases between. CDR3 residues: CASSLGTNYGYTF. The CDR3 DNA sequence: TGTGCCAGCAGTTTGGGGACCAACTATGGCTACACCTTC.

This clonotype showed up many times. The chain is built from TRBV5-1 and TRBJ2-5; 11 bases agree with TRBD2. V trimming: 7 bases; J trimming: 7 bases; junction bases outside the gene matches: 12. Germline-derived CDR1 and CDR2 are SGHRS and YFSETQ. The CDR3 is made up of 15 amino acids. In DNA, the CDR3 is TGCGCCAGCGGACCGGGACTAGCGGTGTCGGCGACCCAGTACTTC. It is translated as CASGPGLAVSATQYF.

This clonotype was seen only a few times. J is TRBJ2-3 and V is TRBV11-2; 14 nucleotides line up with TRBD2. The CDR3 contains 21 residues. Germline V lookup: CDR1 SGHAT, CDR2 FQNNGV. The ends lost 0 bases at V and 2 bases at J; junction bases unmatched: 13. The DNA for the CDR3 is TGTGCCAGCAGCTTAGATCCGACTAGCGGGGGGGCCCCCCTCCCCACAGATACGCAGTATTTT. This gives the protein CASSLDPTSGGAPLPTDTQYF.

The genes are TRBV5-6 and TRBJ2-7; no clear D. Germline loops: CDR1 SGHDT, CDR2 YYEEEE. The CDR3 runs to 13 residues. Trimming took 0 bases from V and 4 from J, leaving 8 bases between them. In nucleotides, the CDR3 is TGTGCCAGCAGCTTGGCCGCACCTTACGAGCAGTACTTC. It yields the protein CASSLAAPYEQYF.

Many counts were recorded for this clonotype. The chain has TRBV18 and TRBJ1-3, with 7 bases that match TRBD1. The germline V gene has CDR1 KGHSH and CDR2 LQKENI. The length of the CDR3 is 14 residues. The J segment lost 4 bases and the V segment lost 3 bases, leaving 3 bases of the junction unmatched. The CDR3 is CASSPGTVGNTIYF. CDR3 nucleotides: TGTGCCAGCTCACCTGGGACAGTCGGAAACACCATATATTTT.

This clonotype was counted between two and nine times. This chain joins TRBV10-3 and TRBJ1-1, with a possible D match to TRBD1 (5 bases). Trimming shortened V by 4 bases and J by 4 bases, and 16 bases separated the two germline ends. Germline V CDR1 and CDR2: ENHRY, SYGVKD. The CDR3 spans 15 residues. CDR3 coding DNA: TGTGCCATCAGTGTTGGGGGGAACTGGGGCACTGAAGCTTTCTTT. Amino acids: CAISVGGNWGTEAFF.

The chain recombines TRBV28 with TRBJ2-2, with 9 bases identical to TRBD2. Trimming at V came to 7 bases and at J to 0 bases, leaving 3 bases not matched to a gene. Germline values: CDR1 MDHEN, CDR2 SYDVKM. CDR3 size: 15 residues. CDR3 DNA: TGTGCCAGCACCCCTAGCGGGACGAACACCGGGGAGCTGTTTTTT. Its translation is CASTPSGTNTGELFF.

The chain combines TRBV20-1 with TRBJ2-5, with D perhaps given as TRBD1 or TRBD2 (6 bases each). Trimming removed 0 bases from V and 5 bases from J, with 19 bases in between. The CDR3 runs 16 residues. CDR1 and CDR2 from the germline V gene are DFQATT and SNEGSKA (reference sequence). CDR3 sequence: CSARELPGRGGETQYF. CDR3 nucleotides: TGCAGTGCTAGAGAGTTACCGGGGCGAGGGGGGGAGACCCAGTACTTC.

The table lists this clonotype with a few counts. The chain employs TRBV7-9 and TRBJ1-3; D unresolved. Germline V CDR1 and CDR2: SEHNR, FQNEAQ (reference sequence). CDR3 length equals 11 residues. Deletions cut 1 base from V and 6 bases from J, with 1 base between. As DNA, the CDR3 is TGTGCCAGCAGCTTAGAAAACACCATATATTTT. It encodes CASSLENTIYF.

This clonotype was seen a handful of times. The rearrangement links TRBV15 to TRBJ1-1, with 8 positions matching TRBD1. Germline assignment: CDR1 LNHNV and CDR2 YYDKDF (reference sequence). The J segment lost 0 bases and the V segment lost 3 bases, leaving 0 bases of the junction unmatched. The CDR3 runs 14 residues. CDR3 protein: CATSRDRVNTEAFF. CDR3 in DNA: TGTGCCACCAGCAGGGACAGGGTGAACACTGAAGCTTTCTTT. The variable domain in full, with the rest retrieved from reference TRBV15 and TRBJ1-1, is DAMVIQNPRYQVTQFGKPVTLSCSQTLNHNVMYWYQQKSSQAPKLLFHYYDKDFNNEADTPDNFQSRRPNTSFCFLDIRSPGLGDTAMYLCATSRDRVNTEAFFGQGTRLTVV.

This clonotype was observed a handful of times. V gene TRBV7-6 combines with J gene TRBJ2-2, with 8 bases fitting TRBD2. Germline V CDR1 and CDR2: SGHVS, FNYEAQ. The CDR3 consists of 16 residues. V shed 5 bases, J shed 2 bases, and the junction held 7 bases outside the gene matches. The CDR3 DNA sequence: TGTGCCAGCAGCGGCGTATTAGCGGGAAACACCGGGGAGCTGTTTTTT. Its translation is CASSGVLAGNTGELFF.

A few counts support this clonotype. V and J are TRBV30 and TRBJ1-6; D might be TRBD1 (5 bases). The CDR3 is 13 residues long. V lost 4 bases and J 7 bases, leaving 11 bases between the germline ends. Per germline, CDR1 GTSNPN and CDR2 SVGIG (reference sequence). The CDR3 sequence is CAWNRDGNSPLHF. The CDR3 nucleotides are TGTGCCTGGAATCGGGACGGAAATTCACCCCTCCACTTT.

This clonotype was counted many times. This rearrangement joins TRBV5-1 to TRBJ2-2; no clear D gene. CDR3 length equals 14 residues. Germline-derived CDR1 and CDR2 are SGHRS and YFSETQ. Trimming pared 3 bases from V and 1 base from J, leaving 7 bases between. DNA of the CDR3: TGCGCCAGCAGCTCAAAAGTGAACACCGGGGAGCTGTTTTTT. Residues: CASSSKVNTGELFF.

This clonotype occurred a few times. The V call is TRBV7-9, the J call TRBJ1-5, with D maybe TRBD1 (5 bases). Per the germline V gene, CDR1 is SEHNR and CDR2 is FQNEAQ (reference sequence). V lost 1 base and J 1 base, leaving 8 bases between the germline ends. This CDR3 is built from 15 residues. The CDR3 nucleotides are TGTGCCAGCAGCTTAGTGGACACCAGCAATCAGCCCCAGCATTTT. It specifies CASSLVDTSNQPQHF.

In this sample, this clonotype turned up many times. This chain links TRBV12-3 or TRBV12-4 with TRBJ1-4, with 9 bases lining up with TRBD1. V gave up 6 bases and J gave up 7 bases; unmatched junction bases: 9. This CDR3 is 15 amino acids long. CDR3 coding DNA: TGTGCCAGCAGCCCCAAACAGGGGGCTGGTGAAAAACTGTTTTTT. Residues: CASSPKQGAGEKLFF.

This clonotype has only a few counts. The chain combines TRBV7-2 with TRBJ2-6; unclear D gene. Trimming removed 1 base from V and 4 bases from J, with 11 bases in between. Germline CDR1 is SGHTA and CDR2 is FQGNSA. CDR3 length equals 16 residues. CDR3 coding DNA: TGTGCCAGCAGCTTAGGGCCGGTTTTAGGGGCCAACGTCCTGACTTTC. This gives the protein CASSLGPVLGANVLTF.

This clonotype was seen ten or more times. This chain joins TRBV5-1 and TRBJ2-7, with D perhaps matching TRBD2 (5 bases). The CDR3 has 14 amino acids. The germline V gene encodes CDR1 SGHRS and CDR2 YFSETQ. V was shortened by 0 bases and J by 6 bases, with 13 bases between the two germline ends. For the CDR3, the DNA is TGCGCCAGCAGCTTGGTACAGATTGAGGGCGAGCAGTACTTC. Protein product: CASSLVQIEGEQYF.

This clonotype was seen at least ten times. The chain links TRBV29-1 to TRBJ1-5; D not certain. Trimming left V 7 bases short and J 2 bases short, with 12 bases between. Per the germline V gene, CDR1 is SQVTM and CDR2 is ANQGSEA. The CDR3 sequence is 13 residues long. CDR3 DNA: TGCAGCGCCGCGCGAGGAGGCAATCAGCCCCAGCATTTT. Its translation is CSAARGGNQPQHF. The whole variable domain, filled in from reference TRBV29-1 and TRBJ1-5, reads SAVISQKPSRDICQRGTSLTIQCQVDSQVTMMFWYRQQPGQSLTLIATANQGSEATYESGFVIDKFPISRPNLTFSTLTVSNMSPEDSSIYLCSAARGGNQPQHFGDGTRLSIL.

This sequence joins TRBV18 and TRBJ2-7, with D uncertain. Germline V gene sequence: CDR1 KGHSH, CDR2 LQKENI. The CDR3 covers 11 residues. Trimming removed 5 bases at V and 5 bases at J, with 7 bases between. The CDR3 loop is CASSSADEQYF. The CDR3 bases are TGTGCCAGCTCATCGGCCGACGAGCAGTACTTC.

This chain uses TRBV28 with TRBJ2-3; no firm D call. Per germline, CDR1 MDHEN and CDR2 SYDVKM. CDR3 length equals 12 residues. The V and J ends lost 4 bases and 6 bases respectively, with 8 bases between them. DNA of the CDR3: TGTGCCAGCAGTTCAAATGAGGATACGCAGTATTTT. The encoded protein is CASSSNEDTQYF.

The table lists this clonotype with many counts. J is TRBJ2-1 and V is TRBV20-1; TRBD2 matches at 12 bases. The V and J ends lost 4 bases and 0 bases, in that order; junction bases with no gene match: 7. The CDR3 spans 17 residues. Germline lookup yields CDR1 DFQATT and CDR2 SNEGSKA (reference sequence). Here the CDR3 reads CSATTSGGTSSYNEQFF. CDR3 coding DNA: TGCAGTGCTACCACTAGCGGGGGGACGAGCTCCTACAATGAGCAGTTCTTC.

This clonotype appeared many times. This chain links TRBV29-1 with TRBJ1-2; possibly TRBD1 for D (6 bases). CDR1 and CDR2 from the germline V gene are SQVTM and ANQGSEA. The CDR3 extends over 17 amino acids. Trimming removed 3 bases at V and 3 bases at J, with 23 bases between. The CDR3: CSVEARLGGRLDYGYTF. CDR3 nucleotides: TGCAGCGTTGAGGCCCGGCTCGGGGGGCGATTGGACTATGGCTACACCTTC.

This sequence joins TRBV5-1 and TRBJ1-4; tentatively, D is TRBD1 (5 bases). Trimming shortened V by 2 bases and J by 0 bases, and 11 bases separated the two germline ends. The CDR3 has 16 residues. Germline V gene data show CDR1 as SGHRS and CDR2 as YFSETQ. DNA of the CDR3: TGCGCCAGCAGCTTAGATGGGACCGCAACTAATGAAAAACTGTTTTTT. It translates to CASSLDGTATNEKLFF.

In its sample, this clonotype was seen many times. The chain combines TRBV4-1 with TRBJ2-7, with D perhaps given as TRBD1 or TRBD2 (5 bases each). CDR3 size: 14 residues. The V gene lost 2 bases and the J gene lost 4 bases, with 12 bases spanning the gap. The V gene's germline CDR1 is MGHRA and CDR2 YSYEKL. The CDR3 region has the DNA TGCGCCAGCAGCCAACCGGGACGAGATTACGAGCAGTACTTC. The encoded protein is CASSQPGRDYEQYF.

This clonotype was seen more than once but under ten times. The CDR3 loop reads CASSLISGVETQYF. DNA for the CDR3: TGTGCCAGCAGCTTAATATCAGGGGTGGAGACCCAGTACTTC. The genes are TRBV7-2 and TRBJ2-5; tentatively, D is TRBD1 (6 bases). This CDR3 has 14 residues. Germline V lookup: CDR1 SGHTA, CDR2 FQGNSA. Trimming removed 2 bases at V and 5 bases at J, with 12 bases between.